This TCR beta chain was captured by sequencing in a study of blood T cell repertoires in COVID-19. Assay used: immunoSEQ multiplex PCR; TCRdb lists only in-frame clones, some missing. The sample lists about 42,000 clones, over 75% seen once, with 9% in the top ten. This TCR came from a young man with active or convalescent COVID-19. The sample was peripheral blood.

The CDR3 DNA reads as TGTGCCAGCAGAACTCACGAGTATGAGCAGTTCTTC. This gives the protein CASRTHEYEQFF. V gene TRBV2 combines with J gene TRBJ2-1; no clear D gene. CDR1 is SNHLY and CDR2 is FYNNEI in the germline V gene. There are 12 residues in the CDR3. Trimming removed 6 bases at V and 8 bases at J, with 11 bases between.